The subject of this entry is one T cell receptor (beta chain). Its antigen is undetermined. The data are from a study of T cell repertoires in cytomegalovirus infection. Whole-study results and caveats: The ex vivo response was dominated by HLA-C-restricted CMV-specific TCR beta clonotypes. Cumulative public TCR beta family frequency identified CMV carriers with the relevant HLA.

Each CDR3 protein gets one entry after TCRdb re-called the reads with MiXCR. Of about 51,000 distinct CDR3 sequences in the sample, roughly 20% were seen once. The sample was CD8+ T cells from cultured PBMCs, taken from culture after CMV antigen stimulation. The clonotype comes from a human donor in good health (CMV status not recorded). Some clones in this sample may be carry-over from other donors' samples.

Here the CDR3 reads CATGWGNTEAFF. The CDR3 coding sequence is TGTGCCACCGGGTGGGGGAACACTGAAGCTTTCTTT. The chain links TRBV12-3 or TRBV12-4 to TRBJ1-1; D is unresolved. The CDR3 contains 12 residues. The germline V and J ends were trimmed by 10 bases and 1 base, with 10 bases remaining between them.